This TCR beta chain was obtained from a study of T cells in localized non-small cell lung cancer. The CDR3 extends over 13 amino acids. Germline CDR1 is SGHRS and CDR2 is YFSETQ. Trimming left V 2 bases short and J 2 bases short, with 7 bases between. Of note for this clone: Its antigen is still unknown.

This table comes from immunoSEQ multiplex PCR, and its TCRdb copy is limited to in-frame clones, with some not included. The sample carries roughly 20,000 clones, 88% recorded once. Study findings and constraints: Uninvolved neighboring lung showed the greatest T cell clonality, exceeding tumor. Adjacent lung held a median 57 of the top 100 tumor clones. Heterogeneity is still possible, as just one tumor region was sequenced.

The receptor comes from a male donor aged 60 or older with stage II lung adenocarcinoma. The sequenced sample was peripheral blood mononuclear cells, obtained before any cancer treatment. The chain employs TRBV5-1 and TRBJ1-2; possibly TRBD1 for D (5 bases). Written as DNA, the CDR3 is TGCGCCAGCAGCTTTGGGGGGAACTATGGCTACACCTTC. This sequence encodes CASSFGGNYGYTF.